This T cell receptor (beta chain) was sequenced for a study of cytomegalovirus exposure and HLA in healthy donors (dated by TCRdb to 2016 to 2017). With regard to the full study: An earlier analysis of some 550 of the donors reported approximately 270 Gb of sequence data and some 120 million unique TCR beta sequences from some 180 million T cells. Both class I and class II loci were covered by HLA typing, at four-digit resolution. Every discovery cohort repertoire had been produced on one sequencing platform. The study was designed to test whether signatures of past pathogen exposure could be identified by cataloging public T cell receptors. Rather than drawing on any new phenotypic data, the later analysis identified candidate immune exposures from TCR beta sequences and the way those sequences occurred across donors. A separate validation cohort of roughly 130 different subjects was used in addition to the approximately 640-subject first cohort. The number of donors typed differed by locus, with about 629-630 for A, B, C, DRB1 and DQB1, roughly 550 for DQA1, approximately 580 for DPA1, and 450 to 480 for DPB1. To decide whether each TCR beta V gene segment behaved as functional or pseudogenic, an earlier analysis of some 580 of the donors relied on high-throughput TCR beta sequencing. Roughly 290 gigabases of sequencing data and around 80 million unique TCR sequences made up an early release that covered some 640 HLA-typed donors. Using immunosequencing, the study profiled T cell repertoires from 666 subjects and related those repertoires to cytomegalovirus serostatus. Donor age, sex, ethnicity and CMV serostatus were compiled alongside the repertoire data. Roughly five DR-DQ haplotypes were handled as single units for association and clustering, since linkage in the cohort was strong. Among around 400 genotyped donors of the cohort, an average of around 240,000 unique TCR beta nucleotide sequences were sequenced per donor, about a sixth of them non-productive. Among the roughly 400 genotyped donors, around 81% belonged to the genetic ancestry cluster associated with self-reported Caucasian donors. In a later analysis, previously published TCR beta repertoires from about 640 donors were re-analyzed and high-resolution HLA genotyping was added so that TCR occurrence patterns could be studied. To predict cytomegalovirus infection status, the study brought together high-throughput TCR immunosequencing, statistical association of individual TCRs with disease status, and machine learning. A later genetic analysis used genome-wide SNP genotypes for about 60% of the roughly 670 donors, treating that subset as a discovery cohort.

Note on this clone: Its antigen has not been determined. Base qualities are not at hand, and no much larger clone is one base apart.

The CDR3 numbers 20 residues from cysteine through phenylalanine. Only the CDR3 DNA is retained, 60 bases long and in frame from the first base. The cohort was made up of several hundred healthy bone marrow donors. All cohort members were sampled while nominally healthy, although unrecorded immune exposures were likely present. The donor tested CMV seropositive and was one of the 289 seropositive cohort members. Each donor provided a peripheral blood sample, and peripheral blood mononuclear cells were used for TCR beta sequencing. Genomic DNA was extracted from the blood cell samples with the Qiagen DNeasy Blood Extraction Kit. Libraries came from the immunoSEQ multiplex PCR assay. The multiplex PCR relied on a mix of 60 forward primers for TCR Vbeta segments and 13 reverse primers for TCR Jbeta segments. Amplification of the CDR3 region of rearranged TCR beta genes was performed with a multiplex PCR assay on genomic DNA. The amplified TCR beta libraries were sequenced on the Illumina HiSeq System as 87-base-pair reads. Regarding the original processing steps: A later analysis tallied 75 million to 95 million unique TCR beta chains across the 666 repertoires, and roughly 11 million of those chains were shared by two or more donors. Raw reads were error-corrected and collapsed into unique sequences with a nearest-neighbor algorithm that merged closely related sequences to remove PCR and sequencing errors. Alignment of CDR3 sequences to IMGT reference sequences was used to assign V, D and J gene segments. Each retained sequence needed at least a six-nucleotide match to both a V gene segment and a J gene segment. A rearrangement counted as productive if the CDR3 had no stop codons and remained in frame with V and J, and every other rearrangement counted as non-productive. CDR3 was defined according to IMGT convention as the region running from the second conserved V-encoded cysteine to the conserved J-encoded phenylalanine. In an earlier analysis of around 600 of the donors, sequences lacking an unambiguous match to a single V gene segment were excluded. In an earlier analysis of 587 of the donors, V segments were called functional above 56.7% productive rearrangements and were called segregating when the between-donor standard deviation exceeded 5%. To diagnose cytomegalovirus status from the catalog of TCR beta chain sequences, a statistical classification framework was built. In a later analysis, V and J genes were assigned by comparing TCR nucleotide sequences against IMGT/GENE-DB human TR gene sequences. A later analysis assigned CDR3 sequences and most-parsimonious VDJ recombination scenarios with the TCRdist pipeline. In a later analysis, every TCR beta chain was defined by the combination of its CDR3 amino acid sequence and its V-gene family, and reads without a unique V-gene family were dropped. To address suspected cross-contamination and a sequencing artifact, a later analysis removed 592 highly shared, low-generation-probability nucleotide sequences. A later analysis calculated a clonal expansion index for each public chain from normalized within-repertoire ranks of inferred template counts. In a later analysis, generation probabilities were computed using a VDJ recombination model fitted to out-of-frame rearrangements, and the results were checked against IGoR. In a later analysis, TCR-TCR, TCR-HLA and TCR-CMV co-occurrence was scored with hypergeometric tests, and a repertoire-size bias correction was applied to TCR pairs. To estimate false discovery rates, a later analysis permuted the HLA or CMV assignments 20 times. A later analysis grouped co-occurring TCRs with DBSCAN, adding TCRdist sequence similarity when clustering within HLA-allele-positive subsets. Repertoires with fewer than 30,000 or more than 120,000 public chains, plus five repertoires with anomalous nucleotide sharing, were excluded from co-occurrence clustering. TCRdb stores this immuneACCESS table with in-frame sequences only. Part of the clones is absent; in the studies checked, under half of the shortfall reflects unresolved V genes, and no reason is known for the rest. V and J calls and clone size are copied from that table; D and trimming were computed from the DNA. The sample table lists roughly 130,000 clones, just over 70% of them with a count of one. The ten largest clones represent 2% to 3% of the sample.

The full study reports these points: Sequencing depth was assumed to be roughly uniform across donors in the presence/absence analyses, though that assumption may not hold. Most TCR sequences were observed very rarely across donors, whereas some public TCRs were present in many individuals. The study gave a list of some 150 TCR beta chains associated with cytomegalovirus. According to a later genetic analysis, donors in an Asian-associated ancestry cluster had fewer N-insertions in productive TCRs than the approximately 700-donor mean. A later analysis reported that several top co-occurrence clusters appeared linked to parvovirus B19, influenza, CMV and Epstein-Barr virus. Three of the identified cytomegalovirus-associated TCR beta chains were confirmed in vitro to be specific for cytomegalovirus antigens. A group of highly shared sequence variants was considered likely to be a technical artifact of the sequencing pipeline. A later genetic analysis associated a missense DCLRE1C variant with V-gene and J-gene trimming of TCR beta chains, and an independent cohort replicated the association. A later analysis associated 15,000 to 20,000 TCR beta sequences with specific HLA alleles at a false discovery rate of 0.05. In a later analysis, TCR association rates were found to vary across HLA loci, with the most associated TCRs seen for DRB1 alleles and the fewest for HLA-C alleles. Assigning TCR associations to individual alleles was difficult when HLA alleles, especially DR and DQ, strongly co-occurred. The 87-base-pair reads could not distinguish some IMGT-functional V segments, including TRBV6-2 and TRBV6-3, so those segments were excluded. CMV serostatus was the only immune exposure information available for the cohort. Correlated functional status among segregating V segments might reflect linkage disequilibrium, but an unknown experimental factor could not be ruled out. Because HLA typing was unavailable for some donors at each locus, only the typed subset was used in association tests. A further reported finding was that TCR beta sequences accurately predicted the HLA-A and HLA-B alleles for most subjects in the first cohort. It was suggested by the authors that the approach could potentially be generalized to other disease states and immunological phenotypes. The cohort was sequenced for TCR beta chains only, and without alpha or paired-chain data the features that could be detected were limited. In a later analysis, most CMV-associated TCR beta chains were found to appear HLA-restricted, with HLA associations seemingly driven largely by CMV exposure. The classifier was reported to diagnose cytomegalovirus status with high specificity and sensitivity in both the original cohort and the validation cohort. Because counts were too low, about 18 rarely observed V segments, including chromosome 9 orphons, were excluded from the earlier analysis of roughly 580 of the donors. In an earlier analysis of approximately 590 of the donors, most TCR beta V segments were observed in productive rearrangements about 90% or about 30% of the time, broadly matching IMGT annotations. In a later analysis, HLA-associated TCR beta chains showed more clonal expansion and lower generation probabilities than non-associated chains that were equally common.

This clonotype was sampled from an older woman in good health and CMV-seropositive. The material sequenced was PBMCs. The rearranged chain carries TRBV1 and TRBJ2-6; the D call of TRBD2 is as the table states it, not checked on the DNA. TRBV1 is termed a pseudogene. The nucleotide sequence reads TGCACCAGCAGCCAATCCCACCGGCTAGTACCAAGCTCTGGGGCCAACGTCCTGACTTTC. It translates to CTSSQSHRLVPSSGANVLTF.